This T cell receptor (beta chain) was sequenced for a study of blood T cells in healthy people across ages (dated by TCRdb to between 2015 and 2016). About the study as a whole: In model experiments, template switching captured about one uniquely barcoded TCR beta cDNA molecule for every two T cells. The study measured age-related changes in TCR beta repertoire diversity using deep sequencing normalized with unique cDNA molecular identifiers. The donors were split into four age groups: young (average about 15 years), middle-aged (roughly 39), aged (approximately 60) and long-lived (approximately 80). To avoid experimental bias, donors of different ages were spread randomly across the sequencing lanes. For two donors (one aged 18 to 30 and one aged 80 or older), the study analyzed two additional independent replicas of 1 million unique cDNA reads from the same blood draw. What the work shows at the level of the full study, not this receptor alone: Estimates of total diversity from one million sequenced T cells were regarded as lower bounds and underestimates. As age increased, observed TCR beta diversity per million T cells dropped in a roughly linear way, and a significant reduction was already evident by age around 41. Compared with the aged group, the long-lived group had more naive CD4+ T cells, fewer expanded clones and increased TCR diversity, a pattern suggesting age selection. Donor CMV infection status was unknown, potentially confounding age-related changes in expanded clonotypes. Observed TCR beta diversity correlated strongly with the percentage of naive T cells measured by flow cytometry. Conclusive comparison of naive and antigen-experienced compartments was prevented by the profiling of bulk unsorted PBMCs.

CDR1 and CDR2 are read off the germline V gene (reference sequence) as DFQATT and SNEGSKA. The germline V end is reduced by 4 bases and the J end by 0 bases; junction bases left unmatched: 5. The CDR3, from cysteine to phenylalanine, totals 15 residues. Here the CDR3 DNA is all that survives: 45 bases in frame from base 1. Donors were 39 systemically healthy Caucasian individuals from Russia aged 6 to 90 years. Roughly 11 milliliters of peripheral blood were drawn from each donor into EDTA-treated Vacutainer tubes. Ficoll-Paque density-gradient centrifugation was used to isolate PBMCs, with at least 7 million per sample. Total RNA, at least 6 micrograms per sample, was extracted from PBMCs with Trizol reagent. For every donor, an aliquot of PBMCs went through flow cytometry to measure the percentages of naive CD45RAhigh/CD27high T cells. This clonotype came up a few times. Its antigen target is currently unknown. It has no much larger one-base neighbor in the sample; base qualities were not kept.

Library preparation was by 5' RACE. Instrument on record: Illumina HiSeq 2500. A second PCR of about 6 to 11 cycles was performed with a sample-barcoded 5' primer and a J-beta primer mix. Each TCR beta cDNA molecule received a unique molecular identifier from a template-switch 5' adaptor carrying 12 random nucleotides. At least 2.5 million CDR3-containing paired-end reads were obtained from each sample. All of the RNA was converted into first-strand cDNA using the Mint cDNA synthesis kit, with a TRBC-specific oligonucleotide serving as the primer. Following uracil-DNA glycosylase treatment, all cDNA underwent a first 18-cycle PCR with the universal primers M1SS and BC2_uni_R. The authors processed their data as follows. Each sample was normalized by randomly selecting 1 million high-quality reads, each carrying a distinct molecular identifier. Reads with shared molecular identifiers were discarded instead of being binned into consensus sequences. CDR3 identification, clonotype clustering and error correction used MiTCR with a Q25 quality threshold and the strictest error-elimination algorithm. A nonparametric unseen species model with Euler transformation was used to estimate a lower bound on total TCR beta diversity. TCRdb trimmed the raw reads at Q25, called clones with MiXCR and kept productive beta chains. Each record represents a unique CDR3 protein, reported with the most common genes and DNA among its rows. V and J calls and clone size were set by TCRdb, not the authors. This sample has around 790,000 distinct CDR3 sequences in its table, and roughly 44% of those were observed once. In total, the top ten clones hold about a fifth of the sample.

The V and J genes are TRBV20-1 and TRBJ2-5, with 10 middle bases fitting TRBD2. The sequencing sample was made of blood. The sequence came from a man in his fifties or sixties in good health. The DNA reads as follows: TGCAGTGCTATCGAGCGGGGGGGGGACCAAGAGACCCAGTACTTC. Its translation is CSAIERGGDQETQYF.